This record concerns one T cell receptor beta chain sequence. Its antigen is not identified. Repertoires were generated with immunoSEQ multiplex PCR, while TCRdb's copy carries only in-frame clones and drops some. This table holds some 25,000 clones, around 73% found once. The data originate from a study of a mutant IDH1 vaccine in newly diagnosed glioma. Study-level information: Onset of vaccination occurred 4-6 weeks following radiotherapy alone, or with temozolomide cycles. Receipt of radiotherapy, temozolomide, or both preceded the study, and most received both. General study findings and limits: Induction of immune responses by the vaccine occurred in about 95% of patients.

Documented time point: week 11, during vaccination. Every vaccine dose comprised 300 ug of mutant IDH1 20-mer peptide plus topical imiquimod. Germline CDR1 and CDR2: SEHNR and FQNEAQ (reference sequence). The CDR3 has 13 amino acids. Trimming removed 10 bases at V and 7 bases at J, with 17 bases between. The source is a woman younger than 35 with glioma. This rearrangement joins TRBV7-9 to TRBJ2-4; TRBD2 is a possible D gene (5 bases). Source: PBMCs, taken from a glioma patient whose treatment included an IDH1 peptide vaccine. Written as DNA, the CDR3 is TGTGCCACCAATCAGGTCGGGGTTAACATTCAGTACTTC. Translated: CATNQVGVNIQYF.